This T cell receptor beta chain was profiled in a study of T-cell reconstitution after alpha-beta-depleted transplantation in children. This clonotype was seen a few times. The CDR3 loop spans 18 amino acids. V dropped 0 bases and J dropped 6; count of bases not matched to a gene: 18. CDR1 is DFQATT and CDR2 is SNEGSKA in the germline V gene (reference sequence). Preparing the TCRbeta library involved the use of unique molecular identifiers. TCRdb processed the PCR reads anew with MiXCR; each CDR3 protein has one entry. The sample includes about 610,000 distinct CDR3 sequences, 10% of them seen just once.

The source was PBMCs from the stem cell graft donor, collected from the stem cell graft. The chain employs TRBV20-1 and TRBJ2-3, with 7 bases aligning to TRBD2. The origin of this receptor is a human donor who donated a stem cell graft to a child with acute myeloid leukemia. The CDR3 bases are TGCAGTGCTAGAGACCGGACGGGAGCGGGACCCCCCCCGGATACGCAGTATTTT. Residues: CSARDRTGAGPPPDTQYF.